This TCR beta chain was obtained from a study of blood T cell repertoires in COVID-19. Study in general: The analysed material was cDNA or gDNA that came from T cells, B-cell-depleted T cells, or PBMCs.

Per the authors' pipeline: Reference gene primer amplification gave nucleated cell count estimates. Assay used: immunoSEQ multiplex PCR; TCRdb lists only in-frame clones, some missing. Clone size and V and J calls were adopted from that table, with D and trimming inferred from the DNA. Of under 300,000 clones listed, around 92% are singletons. Participants were aged roughly 18 to 90 years, lived in around 22 US areas, and enrolled virtually. In assigning cohorts, the study relied on participant-reported clinical history. Germline V gene data show CDR1 as KGHSH and CDR2 as LQKENI. V was clipped by 3 bases and J by 2 bases, with 10 bases between them. The CDR3 contains 15 residues.

The receptor's source is a woman aged 60-75 years who had recovered from COVID-19. The chain joins TRBV18 to TRBJ2-2; D unresolved. Sequenced sample: PBMCs or T cells enriched from blood (not recorded which). The CDR3, as DNA: TGTGCCAGCTCACCCCCGAGTTCAAACACCGGGGAGCTGTTTTTT. It specifies CASSPPSSNTGELFF.